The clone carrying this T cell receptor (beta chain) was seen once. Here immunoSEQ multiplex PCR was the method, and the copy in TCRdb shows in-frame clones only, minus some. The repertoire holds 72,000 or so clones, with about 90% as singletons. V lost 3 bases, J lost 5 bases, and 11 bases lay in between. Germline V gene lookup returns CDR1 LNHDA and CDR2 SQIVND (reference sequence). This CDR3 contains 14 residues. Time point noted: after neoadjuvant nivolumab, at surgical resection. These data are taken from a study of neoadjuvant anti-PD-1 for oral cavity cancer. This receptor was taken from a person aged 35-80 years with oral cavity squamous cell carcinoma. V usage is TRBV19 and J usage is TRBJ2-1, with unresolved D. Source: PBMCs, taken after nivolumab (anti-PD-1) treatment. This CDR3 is CASSITGSNNEQFF. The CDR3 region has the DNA TGTGCCAGTAGTATTACCGGGTCCAACAATGAGCAGTTCTTC.